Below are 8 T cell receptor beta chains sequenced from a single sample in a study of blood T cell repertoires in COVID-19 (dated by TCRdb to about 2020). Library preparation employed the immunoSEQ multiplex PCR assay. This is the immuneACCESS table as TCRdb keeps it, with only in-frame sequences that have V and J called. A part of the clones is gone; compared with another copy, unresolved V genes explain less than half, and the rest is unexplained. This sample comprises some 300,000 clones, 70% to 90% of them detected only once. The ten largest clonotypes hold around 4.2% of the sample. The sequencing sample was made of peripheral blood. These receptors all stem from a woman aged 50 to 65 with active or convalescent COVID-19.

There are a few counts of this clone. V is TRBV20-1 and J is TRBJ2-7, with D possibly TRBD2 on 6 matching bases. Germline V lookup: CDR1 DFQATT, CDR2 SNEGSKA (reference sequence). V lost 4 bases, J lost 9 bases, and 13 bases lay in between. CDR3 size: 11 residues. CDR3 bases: TGCAGTGCTACCCCGGGACTTGTGCAGTACTTC. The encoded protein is CSATPGLVQYF.

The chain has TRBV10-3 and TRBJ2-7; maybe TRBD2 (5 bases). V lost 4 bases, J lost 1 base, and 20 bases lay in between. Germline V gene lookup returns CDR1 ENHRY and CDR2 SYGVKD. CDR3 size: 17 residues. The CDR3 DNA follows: TGTGCCATCAGTGGGCTAGCAGGTTCGGCCGTATCCTACGAGCAGTACTTC. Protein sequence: CAISGLAGSAVSYEQYF.

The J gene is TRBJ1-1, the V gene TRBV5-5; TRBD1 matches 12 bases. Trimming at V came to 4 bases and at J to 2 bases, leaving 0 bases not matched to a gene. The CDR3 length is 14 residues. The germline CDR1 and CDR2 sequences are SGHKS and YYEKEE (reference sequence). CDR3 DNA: TGTGCCAGCAGCGGGACAGGGGGCAACACTGAAGCTTTCTTT. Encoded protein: CASSGTGGNTEAFF.

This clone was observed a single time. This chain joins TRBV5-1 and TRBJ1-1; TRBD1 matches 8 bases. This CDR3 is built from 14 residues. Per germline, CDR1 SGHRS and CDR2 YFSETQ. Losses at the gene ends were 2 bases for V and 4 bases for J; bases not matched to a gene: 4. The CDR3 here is CASSFFQGATEAFF. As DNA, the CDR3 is TGCGCCAGCAGCTTCTTTCAGGGGGCCACTGAAGCTTTCTTT.

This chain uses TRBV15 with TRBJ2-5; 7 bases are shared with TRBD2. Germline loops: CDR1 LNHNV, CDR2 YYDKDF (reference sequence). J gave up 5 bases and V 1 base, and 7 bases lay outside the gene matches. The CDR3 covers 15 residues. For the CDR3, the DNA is TGTGCCACCAGCAGAGCCCGGGGGGAAGCCGAGACCCAGTACTTC. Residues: CATSRARGEAETQYF.

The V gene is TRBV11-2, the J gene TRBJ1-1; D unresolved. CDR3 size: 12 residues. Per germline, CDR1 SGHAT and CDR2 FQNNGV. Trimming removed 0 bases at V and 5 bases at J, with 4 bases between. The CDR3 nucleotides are TGTGCCAGCAGCTTAGACCGGACTGAAGCTTTCTTT. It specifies CASSLDRTEAFF.

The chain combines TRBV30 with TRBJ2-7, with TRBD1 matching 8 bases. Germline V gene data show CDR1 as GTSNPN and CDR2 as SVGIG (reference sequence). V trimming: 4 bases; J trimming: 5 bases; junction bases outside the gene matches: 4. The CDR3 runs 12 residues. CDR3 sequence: CAWKGQVHEQYF. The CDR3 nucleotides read TGTGCCTGGAAGGGACAGGTCCACGAGCAGTACTTC.

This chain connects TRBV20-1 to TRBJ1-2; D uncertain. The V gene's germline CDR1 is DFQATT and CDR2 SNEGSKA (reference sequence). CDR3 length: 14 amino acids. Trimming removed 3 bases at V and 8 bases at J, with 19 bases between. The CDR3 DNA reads TGCAGTGCTAGTCTTGCGGGCAGATCCGCCGGCTACACCTTC. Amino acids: CSASLAGRSAGYTF.